These 27 T cell receptor beta chains share one sample of origin, sequenced in a study of T cells in Graves' hyperthyroidism and ophthalmopathy. TCR beta CDR3 sequences were amplified from RNA transcripts. Primed by the HTBI set, a first-round RT-PCR was run on the TCR CDR3. Each CDR3 protein gets one entry after TCRdb re-called the multiplex PCR reads with MiXCR. Seen here are a few hundred thousand distinct CDR3 sequences, 22% observed once, and the top ten hold around 62%. What was sequenced was blood. These receptor sequences come from a man under 40 with Graves' ophthalmopathy.

The chain carries TRBV27 and TRBJ2-7; 9 nucleotides agree with TRBD2. V gave up 6 bases and J gave up 4 bases; unmatched junction bases: 10. The CDR3 totals 15 residues. Germline loops: CDR1 MNHEY, CDR2 SMNVEV (reference sequence). The CDR3 region has the DNA TGTGCCAGCAGCCGGGGCGGGAGGGCCGAATACGAGCAGTACTTC. Protein: CASSRGGRAEYEQYF.

This chain connects TRBV27 to TRBJ1-2; 10 nucleotides agree with TRBD1. The CDR3 extends over 13 amino acids. J gave up 3 bases and V 6 bases, and 1 base lay outside the gene matches. Looked up from germline, CDR1 is MNHEY and CDR2 is SMNVEV (reference sequence). The CDR3 loop reads CASRTGGDYGYTF. The CDR3 DNA is TGTGCCAGCAGGACAGGGGGCGACTATGGCTACACCTTC.

This clonotype was seen many times. The chain uses TRBV7-3 and TRBJ1-2; possibly TRBD1 for D (5 bases). The V gene lost 4 bases and the J gene lost 2 bases, with 14 bases spanning the gap. This CDR3 region has 15 residues. Germline lookup yields CDR1 SGHTA and CDR2 FQGTGA. CDR3 amino acids: CASSSIHRQNYGYTF. CDR3 DNA: TGTGCCAGCAGCTCCATCCACCGACAGAACTATGGCTACACCTTC.

There are a few counts of this clonotype. The chain links TRBV30 to TRBJ2-2, with a possible D match to TRBD2 (6 bases). V was pared by 4 bases and J by 4 bases, with 13 bases between. Germline V lookup: CDR1 GTSNPN, CDR2 SVGIG (reference sequence). There are 14 residues in the CDR3. The DNA of the CDR3 is TGTGCCTGGATGGAGGGTCGGGGCACCGGGGAGCTGTTTTTT. This sequence encodes CAWMEGRGTGELFF.

This sequence joins TRBV29-1 and TRBJ2-7; a weak D match, TRBD1 (5 bases). Trimming took 7 bases from V and 0 from J, leaving 16 bases between them. The CDR3 consists of 14 residues. Germline-derived CDR1 and CDR2 are SQVTM and ANQGSEA. CDR3 amino acids: CSAVPQGGSYEQYF. The CDR3 bases are TGCAGCGCCGTCCCTCAGGGCGGCTCCTACGAGCAGTACTTC.

This clonotype occurred a few times. The chain uses TRBV12-5 and TRBJ2-3, with D unclear. CDR3 length: 15 residues. Looked up from germline, CDR1 is LGHNT and CDR2 is FRNRAP. V gave up 6 bases and J gave up 1 base, with 14 bases separating them. CDR3: CASGSQFTGTDTQYF. The CDR3 DNA is TGTGCTAGTGGCTCCCAGTTTACAGGCACAGATACGCAGTATTTT.

The rearrangement links TRBV20-1 to TRBJ2-1; D could derive from TRBD1 or TRBD2 (7 bases each). The germline gives CDR1 DFQATT, CDR2 SNEGSKA (reference sequence). Trimming removed 2 bases from V and 2 bases from J, with 13 bases in between. CDR3 length: 15 residues. CDR3 sequence reads: CSARKRDSTYNEQFF. DNA for the CDR3: TGCAGTGCTAGAAAGCGGGACAGCACCTACAATGAGCAGTTCTTC.

The V call is TRBV12-3 or TRBV12-4, the J call TRBJ2-4; D possibly corresponds to TRBD2 (6 bases). The CDR3 totals 14 residues. The V end was cut by 6 bases, the J end by 2 bases, with 11 bases between. CDR3 loop: CASSIAVTKNIQYF. The CDR3, as DNA: TGTGCCAGCAGCATAGCGGTAACCAAAAACATTCAGTACTTC.

The rearrangement uses TRBV6-2 or TRBV6-3 and TRBJ1-2; tentatively, D is TRBD1 (5 bases). The CDR3 has 15 residues. Trimming shortened V by 0 bases and J by 12 bases, and 20 bases separated the two germline ends. Germline V gives CDR1 MNHEY, CDR2 SVGEGT. CDR3 sequence (DNA): TGTGCCAGCAGTTACTCGACGGCGGGGACGGGAAGAAACACCTTC. This translates into CASSYSTAGTGRNTF.

This clonotype showed up many times. J is TRBJ2-5 and V is TRBV3-1; weak D call: TRBD1 (6 bases). Trimming pared 0 bases from V and 7 bases from J, leaving 15 bases between. The CDR3 has 15 residues. Germline V gives CDR1 LGHDT, CDR2 YNNKEL (reference sequence). The CDR3: CASSQDQGQGGTQYF. The CDR3 DNA reads TGTGCCAGCAGCCAAGATCAGGGGCAGGGTGGGACCCAGTACTTC.

This clonotype was counted at least ten times. V usage is TRBV2 and J usage is TRBJ1-5; TRBD1 agrees at 10 bases. Trimming took 8 bases from V and 7 from J; bases not matched to a gene: 8. The CDR3 has 14 residues. Germline loops: CDR1 SNHLY, CDR2 FYNNEI. CDR3 protein: CASGRDRGSQPQHF. The CDR3 DNA follows: TGTGCCAGCGGCCGGGACAGGGGTTCGCAGCCCCAGCATTTT.

The chain has TRBV19 and TRBJ1-2; 7 nucleotides align to TRBD1. V was pared by 4 bases and J by 7 bases, with 6 bases of the junction left unmatched. Germline lookup yields CDR1 LNHDA and CDR2 SQIVND (reference sequence). This CDR3 comprises 13 residues. The CDR3 DNA reads TGTGCCAGTAGTAACGACAGGGAGGGTGGCTACACCTTC. Residues: CASSNDREGGYTF. Together with reference TRBV19 and TRBJ1-2, the CDR3 gives the full variable domain: DGGITQSPKYLFRKEGQNVTLSCEQNLNHDAMYWYRQDPGQGLRLIYYSQIVNDFQKGDIAEGYSVSREKKESFPLTVTSAQKNPTAFYLCASSNDREGGYTFGSGTRLTVV.

In its sample, this clonotype was seen a few times. The V gene is TRBV28, the J gene TRBJ2-6, with 7 bases that match TRBD1. V shed 6 bases, J shed 0 bases, and the junction held 5 bases outside the gene matches. The germline V gene encodes CDR1 MDHEN and CDR2 SYDVKM. This CDR3 contains 16 residues. The CDR3 reads CASRGQTLSGANVLTF. In DNA form, the CDR3 reads TGTGCCAGCAGGGGACAGACCCTCTCTGGGGCCAACGTCCTGACTTTC.

This clonotype was recorded a few times. The chain couples TRBV20-1 to TRBJ2-2; TRBD2 might be the D (6 bases). V shed 2 bases and J shed 5 bases, with 9 bases lying between them. Germline-derived CDR1 and CDR2 are DFQATT and SNEGSKA (reference sequence). CDR3 size: 13 residues. The CDR3 region is CSARLARTGELFF. DNA for the CDR3: TGCAGTGCTAGACTAGCGAGAACCGGGGAGCTGTTTTTT.

This chain joins TRBV28 and TRBJ2-5; 8 bases align to TRBD2. The CDR3 runs to 16 residues. V was clipped by 7 bases and J by 2 bases; unmatched bases: 12. The germline CDR1 and CDR2 sequences are MDHEN and SYDVKM. This chain's CDR3 is CASTPSPAGVQETQYF. CDR3 DNA sequence: TGTGCCAGCACCCCCTCCCCAGCGGGAGTGCAAGAGACCCAGTACTTC.

The gene calls are TRBV28 and TRBJ2-7; 7 bases align to TRBD1. Germline values: CDR1 MDHEN, CDR2 SYDVKM. This CDR3 region has 15 residues. V shed 5 bases and J 5 bases; nucleotides not matched to a gene: 12. CDR3 nucleotide sequence: TGTGCCAGCAGTGAAACCGGGACAGACTTCCACGAGCAGTACTTC. This encodes CASSETGTDFHEQYF.

The V gene is TRBV5-8, the J gene TRBJ2-2, with TRBD1 matching 9 bases. Germline V gene data show CDR1 as SGHTS and CDR2 as YDEGEE. This CDR3 is 16 amino acids long. V lost 2 bases and J lost 7; bases outside the gene matches: 9. The CDR3 spells CASSLPGQGTVGELFF. In DNA form, the CDR3 reads TGTGCCAGCAGCTTACCCGGACAGGGGACGGTCGGGGAGCTGTTTTTT.

The chain employs TRBV11-3 and TRBJ1-1, with a weak D call TRBD1 (5 bases). CDR1 and CDR2 from the germline V gene are SGHNT and YENEEA. V gave up 5 bases and J gave up 11 bases, with 15 bases separating them. The CDR3 spans 12 residues. CDR3 nucleotide sequence: TGTGCCAGCAGCCCAGACAGCCTTGTTGCTTTCTTT. Its translation is CASSPDSLVAFF. The whole variable domain, filled in from reference TRBV11-3 and TRBJ1-1, reads EAGVVQSPRYKIIEKKQPVAFWCNPISGHNTLYWYLQNLGQGPELLIRYENEEAVDDSQLPKDRFSAERLKGVDSTLKIQPAELGDSAVYLCASSPDSLVAFFGQGTRLTVV.

This chain links TRBV6-1 with TRBJ2-1, with TRBD2 as a possible D gene (6 bases). CDR3 size: 14 residues. Trimming took 8 bases from V and 7 from J, leaving 18 bases between them. CDR1 and CDR2 (germline): MNHNS, SASEGT. The CDR3: CASGRLGTENEQFF. CDR3 bases: TGTGCCAGCGGCAGACTAGGTACCGAAAATGAGCAGTTCTTC.

Ten or more counts support this clonotype. The rearrangement links TRBV12-3 or TRBV12-4 to TRBJ1-2; D not certain. This CDR3 has 14 residues. V dropped 2 bases and J dropped 3 bases, with 10 bases sitting between them. CDR3 nucleotide sequence: TGTGCCAGCAGTTTAACAGAGGCGGACTATGGCTACACCTTC. Translated: CASSLTEADYGYTF.

This chain uses TRBV4-1 with TRBJ2-7; D call uncertain. The CDR3 is 17 residues long. Germline V CDR1 and CDR2: MGHRA, YSYEKL. V lost 1 base and J lost 0, with 16 bases in between. CDR3 nucleotides: TGCGCCAGCAGCCAAGGCCGCGGCGTTACGGGCTCCTACGAGCAGTACTTC. Residues: CASSQGRGVTGSYEQYF.

This chain uses TRBV30 with TRBJ1-6, with 7 bases matching TRBD1. CDR3 length equals 17 residues. Germline CDR1 is GTSNPN and CDR2 is SVGIG (reference sequence). Trimming removed 4 bases from V and 0 bases from J; junction bases left unmatched: 9. The CDR3 reads CAWTRGDSYSYNSPLHF. DNA of the CDR3: TGTGCCTGGACCCGGGGGGACAGCTACTCCTATAATTCACCCCTCCACTTT.

The chain is built from TRBV4-1 and TRBJ2-1; a weak D match, TRBD2 (7 bases). Germline V gives CDR1 MGHRA, CDR2 YSYEKL. The CDR3 runs to 15 residues. V was shortened by 5 bases and J by 4 bases, with 15 bases between the two germline ends. The CDR3 bases are TGCGCCAGCAGCTTAGGGGGGGGGCTTTACAATGAGCAGTTCTTC. Its translation: CASSLGGGLYNEQFF.

This chain connects TRBV12-3 or TRBV12-4 to TRBJ2-2; TRBD2 matches at 7 bases. Losses at the gene ends were 7 bases for V and 0 bases for J; bases not matched to a gene: 5. This CDR3 has 15 residues. The CDR3 DNA follows: TGTGCCAGCACCCAGGGACTAACGAACACCGGGGAGCTGTTTTTT. Its translation: CASTQGLTNTGELFF.

The sample holds a few counts of this clonotype. The chain is built from TRBV10-2 and TRBJ1-1; 7 bases are a match to TRBD1. Trimming removed 7 bases from V and 5 bases from J; junction bases left unmatched: 16. Germline V gene sequence: CDR1 WSHSY, CDR2 SAAADI. The CDR3 totals 16 residues. Here the CDR3 reads CASTPVGEGAQTEAFF. The CDR3 region has the DNA TGCGCCAGCACCCCCGTCGGAGAGGGGGCGCAAACTGAAGCTTTCTTT.

This clonotype was seen a few times. V usage is TRBV6-1 and J usage is TRBJ2-7; 10 nucleotides line up with TRBD2. This CDR3 comprises 14 residues. Germline V gene sequence: CDR1 MNHNS, CDR2 SASEGT. Trimming cost V 5 bases and J 4 bases; bases outside gene matches: 5. CDR3 nucleotides: TGTGCCAGCAGTCTAGGACTAGCGGATTACGAGCAGTACTTC. It specifies CASSLGLADYEQYF.

The rearrangement links TRBV19 to TRBJ2-1; D remains ambiguous. The germline gives CDR1 LNHDA, CDR2 SQIVND (reference sequence). The V end was cut by 5 bases, the J end by 4 bases, with 12 bases between. The CDR3 has 14 residues. CDR3 loop: CASSRGLKYNEQFF. The CDR3 nucleotides are TGTGCCAGTAGTCGCGGCCTTAAGTACAATGAGCAGTTCTTC.